This T cell receptor (beta chain) was sequenced for a study of blood T cells in healthy people across ages. The study's findings and limits: Long-lived donors carried more naive CD4+ cells and greater diversity than aged donors. It was held that diversity estimates obtained from one million T cells represented underestimates.

This clonotype was detected a few times. Its target is unknown. From germline, CDR1 is SGHRS and CDR2 YFSETQ. Deletions cut 4 bases from V and 6 bases from J, with 16 bases between. CDR3 size: 14 residues. The second PCR ran about 6 to 11 cycles with a sample-barcoded 5' primer and J-beta primers. Paired-end reads containing CDR3 totaled no fewer than 3 million for each sample. TCRdb reprocessed the 5' RACE reads via MiXCR and lists one record per CDR3 protein. The sample holds 700,000 to 850,000 distinct CDR3 sequences, under 40% seen once. This clonotype originated in a young man in good health. What was sequenced was blood. The chain recombines TRBV5-1 with TRBJ1-1; no firm D call. CDR3 residues: CASSPDQSYAEAFF. The CDR3 coding sequence is TGCGCCAGCAGCCCCGATCAATCGTACGCTGAAGCTTTCTTT.